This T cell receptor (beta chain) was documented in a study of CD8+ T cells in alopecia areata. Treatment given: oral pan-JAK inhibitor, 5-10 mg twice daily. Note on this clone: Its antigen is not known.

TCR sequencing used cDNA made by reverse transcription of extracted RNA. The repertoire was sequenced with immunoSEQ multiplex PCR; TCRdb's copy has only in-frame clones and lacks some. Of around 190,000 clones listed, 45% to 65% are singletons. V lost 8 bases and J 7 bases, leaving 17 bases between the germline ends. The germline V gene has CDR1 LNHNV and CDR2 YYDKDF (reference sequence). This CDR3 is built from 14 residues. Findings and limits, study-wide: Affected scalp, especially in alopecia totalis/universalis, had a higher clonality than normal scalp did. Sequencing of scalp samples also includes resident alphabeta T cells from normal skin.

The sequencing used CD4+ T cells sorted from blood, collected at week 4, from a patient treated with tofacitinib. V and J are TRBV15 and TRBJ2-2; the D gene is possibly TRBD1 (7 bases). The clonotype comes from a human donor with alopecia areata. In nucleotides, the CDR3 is TGTGCCACCCAGGGGGGACCTGGGAGCGGGGAGCTGTTTTTT. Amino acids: CATQGGPGSGELFF.